This is a list of T cell receptor beta chains from one sample in a study of cytomegalovirus exposure and HLA in healthy donors. Data came from immunoSEQ multiplex PCR; TCRdb stores just in-frame clones and leaves some out. The table lists some 110,000 clones, 65% of them singletons, with roughly 9.7% in the top ten. Sample: PBMCs. These receptors all stem from a woman aged 40 to 50 in good health and CMV-seropositive. The CDR3 runs from the conserved cysteine through the conserved F or W. A D gene is named only where the DNA matches it firmly. Clone size appears in some rows only: once, few, many, or a class for an expanded clone.

TRBJ1-5 TRBD1 TRBV7-9 few CASSSSGGGLSNQPQHF TGTGCCAGCAGCTCGTCAGGGGGCGGATTGAGCAATCAGCCCCAGCATTTT
TRBJ2-1 TRBD2 TRBV2 - CASNPGTSVYNEQFF TGTGCCAGCAACCCCGGGACTAGCGTTTACAATGAGCAGTTCTTC
TRBJ2-4 - TRBV7-9 - CASSLTARPSIQYF TGTGCCAGCAGCTTAACCGCCAGGCCGAGCATTCAGTACTTC
TRBJ2-7 - TRBV7-8 - CASSLLYYEQYF TGTGCCAGCAGCTTATTGTACTACGAGCAGTACTTC
TRBJ2-7 TRBD1 TRBV11-2 - CASSLERTGYEQYF TGTGCCAGCAGCTTAGAGCGGACAGGCTACGAGCAGTACTTC
TRBJ2-3 TRBD2 TRBV9 - CASSDPGWREYADTQYF TGTGCCAGCAGCGACCCGGGGTGGCGGGAGTATGCAGATACGCAGTATTTT
TRBJ1-1 - TRBV29-1 - CSVGTNTEAFF TGCAGCGTTGGGACAAACACTGAAGCTTTCTTT
TRBJ1-1 - TRBV4-2 - CASSQDILRPNTEAFF TGTGCCAGCAGCCAAGATATACTGAGGCCGAACACTGAAGCTTTCTTT
TRBJ2-1 TRBD2 TRBV28 - CASSLYSGRANNEQFF TGTGCCAGCAGCCTATATAGCGGGAGGGCGAACAATGAGCAGTTCTTC
TRBJ2-1 TRBD2 TRBV7-9 - CASSLASGRIEQFF TGTGCCAGCAGCTTGGCTAGCGGGAGAATTGAGCAGTTCTTC
TRBJ2-7 - TRBV28 few CASSPPAYEQYF TGTGCCAGCAGTCCCCCTGCCTACGAGCAGTACTTC
TRBJ2-2 TRBD2 TRBV4-1 - CASSQDIRGGFKLFF TGCGCCAGCAGCCAAGATATTCGGGGGGGGTTTAAGTTGTTTTTT
TRBJ2-5 TRBD2 TRBV13 - CASSLFRGRARETQYF TGTGCCAGCAGCTTATTTCGAGGGAGGGCCAGGGAGACCCAGTACTTC
TRBJ1-1 - TRBV28 - CASRPAPDSAEAFF TGTGCCAGCAGACCCGCCCCGGACAGCGCAGAAGCTTTCTTT
TRBJ2-1 TRBD2 TRBV11-2 - CASSLLLAGGHYNEQFF TGTGCCAGCAGCTTACTGCTAGCGGGAGGGCACTACAATGAGCAGTTCTTC
TRBJ2-7 TRBD1 TRBV18 - CASEGAGGFYEQYF TGTGCCAGTGAGGGGGCCGGCGGTTTTTACGAGCAGTACTTC
TRBJ1-1 TRBD1 TRBV30 - CAWSDTGGSEAFF TGTGCCTGGAGTGATACAGGGGGATCTGAAGCTTTCTTT
TRBJ2-7 - TRBV7-9 - CASSFELATSNEQYF TGTGCCAGCAGCTTTGAATTAGCCACGAGCAACGAGCAGTACTTC
TRBJ2-3 - TRBV10-3 once CAISGSLGTDTQYF TGTGCCATCAGTGGATCCCTAGGCACAGATACGCAGTATTTT
TRBJ2-7 TRBD2 TRBV7-2 - CASSPLAGAFSYEQYF TGTGCCAGCAGCCCCCTCGCGGGAGCATTCTCCTACGAGCAGTACTTC
TRBJ2-7 TRBD1 TRBV5-6 - CASSHPGQAAYEQYF TGTGCCAGCAGCCATCCGGGACAGGCCGCCTACGAGCAGTACTTC
TRBJ1-2 - TRBV19 - CASEAGANYGYTF TGTGCCAGTGAGGCGGGGGCTAACTATGGCTACACCTTC
TRBJ2-5 TRBD2 TRBV7-8 - CASSLAGTSGRALETQYF TGTGCCAGCAGCTTAGCCGGGACTAGCGGGAGGGCCTTGGAGACCCAGTACTTC
TRBJ2-7 - TRBV27 - CASTSSGTSSSYEQYF TGTGCCAGCACTAGTAGCGGCACGAGCAGCTCCTACGAGCAGTACTTC
TRBJ2-1 - TRBV7-8 - CASSYPGHRINEQFF TGTGCCAGCAGCTATCCGGGACATCGTATCAATGAGCAGTTCTTC
TRBJ2-3 - TRBV12-5 - CASGSGFYTDTQYF TGTGCTAGTGGTTCAGGGTTTTACACAGATACGCAGTATTTT
TRBJ2-1 TRBD2 TRBV27 - CATILSGRSLNEQFF TGTGCCACCATCCTTAGCGGGAGGTCCCTCAATGAGCAGTTCTTC
TRBJ2-1 TRBD1 TRBV7-9 - CASSSTGTGVSEQFF TGTGCCAGCAGCTCCACCGGGACAGGGGTATCTGAGCAGTTCTTC
TRBJ2-2 - TRBV7-8 few CASSLVSQSNTGELFF TGTGCCAGCAGCTTAGTAAGTCAGTCGAACACCGGGGAGCTGTTTTTT
TRBJ1-2 TRBD1 TRBV7-8 - CASSLVGQGSYGYTF TGTGCCAGCAGCTTAGTGGGACAGGGTTCCTATGGCTACACCTTC
TRBJ2-1 TRBD2 TRBV5-1 - CASIAGVGLDNEQFF TGCGCCAGCATTGCGGGAGTAGGGTTGGACAATGAGCAGTTCTTC
TRBJ1-1 - TRBV5-1 - CASSLASSGGEAFF TGCGCCAGCAGCTTGGCGTCGTCGGGAGGTGAAGCTTTCTTT
TRBJ2-7 - TRBV29-1 - CSVEEQGDYEQYF TGCAGCGTTGAAGAACAGGGAGACTACGAGCAGTACTTC
TRBJ1-4 - TRBV28 once CASSLSPRATNEKLFF TGTGCCAGCAGTTTATCCCCCAGGGCAACTAATGAAAAACTGTTTTTT
TRBJ1-4 - TRBV5-6 - CASSLRRDTVASTNEKLFF TGTGCCAGCAGCTTGCGCCGGGACACTGTAGCATCGACTAATGAAAAACTGTTTTTT
TRBJ2-5 - TRBV9 - CASSVEAWETQYF TGTGCCAGCAGCGTAGAAGCGTGGGAGACCCAGTACTTC
TRBJ2-7 - TRBV10-3 - CAISERAEGDEQYF TGTGCCATCAGTGAGAGAGCCGAGGGAGACGAGCAGTACTTC
TRBJ2-7 TRBD1 TRBV7-9 few CASRGTESYEQYF TGTGCCAGCAGAGGGACAGAGAGCTACGAGCAGTACTTC
TRBJ2-7 TRBD2 TRBV7-9 - CASSLSSGIPEQYF TGTGCCAGCAGCTTAAGTAGCGGGATCCCTGAGCAGTACTTC
TRBJ1-4 - TRBV2 - CASTPVEVATNEKLFF TGTGCCAGCACCCCCGTCGAGGTTGCAACTAATGAAAAACTGTTTTTT
TRBJ2-2 - TRBV5-1 few CASSLDRWAPGELFF TGCGCCAGCAGCTTGGACAGGTGGGCACCCGGGGAGCTGTTTTTT
TRBJ2-2 - TRBV19 - CASTLGGASGELFF TGTGCCAGTACCCTAGGTGGGGCTTCCGGGGAGCTGTTTTTT
TRBJ1-3 TRBD1 TRBV2 once CASGADRGSGNTIYF TGTGCCTCTGGGGCGGACAGGGGCTCTGGAAACACCATATATTTT
TRBJ2-1 TRBD2 TRBV5-4 - CASSSGTSALNEQFF TGTGCCAGCAGCTCCGGGACTAGCGCCCTTAATGAGCAGTTCTTC
TRBJ2-2 TRBD2 TRBV19 - CASSIELGREEDTGELFF TGTGCCAGTAGTATAGAATTGGGGCGGGAGGAGGACACCGGGGAGCTGTTTTTT
TRBJ1-4 TRBD1 TRBV15 - CATRAVTGVEKLFF TGTGCCACCAGAGCAGTGACAGGGGTGGAAAAACTGTTTTTT
TRBJ2-1 TRBD2 TRBV18 - CASSPRLAGGAYNEQFF TGTGCCAGCTCACCGCGACTAGCGGGAGGCGCCTACAATGAGCAGTTCTTC
TRBJ2-7 TRBD1 TRBV4-1 - CASSQGGRGQNEQYF TGCGCCAGCAGCCAAGGGGGCAGGGGGCAAAACGAGCAGTACTTC
TRBJ1-3 - TRBV9 - CASSEQGSGNTIYF TGTGCCAGCAGCGAACAGGGCTCTGGAAACACCATATATTTT
TRBJ1-2 - TRBV25-1 - CASSESGLLRYGYTF TGTGCCAGCAGTGAATCAGGCCTTCTCCGCTATGGCTACACCTTC
TRBJ1-3 - TRBV18 - CASSPISDESSGNTIYF TGTGCCAGCTCACCAATTAGCGACGAAAGCTCTGGAAACACCATATATTTT
TRBJ1-1 - TRBV5-1 once CASSSLTGQWQDMNTEAFF TGCGCCAGCAGTTCCTTGACAGGACAGTGGCAAGATATGAACACTGAAGCTTTCTTT